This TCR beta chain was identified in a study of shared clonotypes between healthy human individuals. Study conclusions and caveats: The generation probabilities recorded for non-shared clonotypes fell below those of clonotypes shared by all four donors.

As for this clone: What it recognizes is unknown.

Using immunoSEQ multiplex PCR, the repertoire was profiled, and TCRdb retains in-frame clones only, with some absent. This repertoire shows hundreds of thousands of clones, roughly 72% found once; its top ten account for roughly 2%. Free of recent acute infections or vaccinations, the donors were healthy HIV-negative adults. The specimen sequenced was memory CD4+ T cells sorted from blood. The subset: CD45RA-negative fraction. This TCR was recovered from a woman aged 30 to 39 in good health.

CDR3: CASSAKDRGPSYEQYF. The DNA for the CDR3 is TGTGCCAGCAGTGCTAAAGACAGGGGGCCTTCCTACGAGCAGTACTTC. The rearrangement joins TRBV6-1 to TRBJ2-7; 10 nucleotides line up with TRBD1. The germline gives CDR1 MNHNS, CDR2 SASEGT. V was pared by 4 bases and J by 1 base, with 7 bases of the junction left unmatched. The CDR3 covers 16 residues.